Listed below are T cell receptor beta chains from one sample, sequenced in a study of blood T cell repertoires in COVID-19. The assay was immunoSEQ multiplex PCR, and TCRdb's table has in-frame clones only and misses some. Here the sample spans over 85,000 clones, approximately 85% being singletons. The sample was peripheral blood. The receptors stem from a woman aged 80 or older with COVID-19, enrolled during active disease. Each CDR3 is given with its conserved first and last residue. A D gene is named only where the DNA matches it firmly. Only some rows state a clone size, as once, few, many or a class for expanded clones.

size	V	D	J	CDR3	DNA
.	TRBV18	TRBD1	TRBJ1-2	CASSPRTGINYGYTF	TGTGCCAGCTCACCACGGACAGGGATTAACTATGGCTACACCTTC
.	TRBV18	TRBD1	TRBJ1-2	CASSRRTGDNYGYTF	TGTGCCAGCTCACGGCGGACAGGGGATAACTATGGCTACACCTTC
.	TRBV6-5	.	TRBJ2-7	CASSLRPAGYEQYF	TGTGCCAGCAGTCTTCGACCGGCAGGGTACGAGCAGTACTTC
.	TRBV11-3	.	TRBJ1-6	CASSLDILSPLHF	TGTGCCAGCAGCTTAGATATCCTTTCACCCCTCCACTTT
.	TRBV7-9	.	TRBJ1-4	CASSSQLTGGEKLFF	TGTGCCAGCAGCTCCCAGCTAACCGGGGGTGAAAAACTGTTTTTT
once	TRBV4-1	.	TRBJ1-5	CASSQDEGPNQPQHF	TGCGCCAGCAGCCAAGATGAGGGTCCCAATCAGCCCCAGCATTTT
.	TRBV9	.	TRBJ2-3	CASSVLSGPDTQYF	TGTGCCAGCAGCGTCCTCAGCGGCCCGGATACGCAGTATTTT
.	TRBV23-1	TRBD2	TRBJ2-5	CASSQASYSGSATQYF	TGCGCCAGCAGTCAGGCTTCCTATAGCGGGAGTGCGACCCAGTACTTC
.	TRBV3-1/TRBV3-2	TRBD2	TRBJ2-3	CASSGWASGALTDTQYF	TGTGCCAGCAGTGGGTGGGCTAGCGGGGCCCTCACAGATACGCAGTATTTT
once	TRBV7-3	.	TRBJ2-1	CASSLNPSSLYNEQFF	TGTGCCAGCAGCTTAAACCCTAGTTCCCTCTACAATGAGCAGTTCTTC
.	TRBV10-3	TRBD2	TRBJ2-1	CAITSGAYNEQFF	TGTGCCATCACTAGCGGGGCCTACAATGAGCAGTTCTTC
.	TRBV4-2	TRBD1	TRBJ1-2	CASSQDNRGANYGYTF	TGTGCCAGCAGCCAAGATAACAGGGGGGCTAACTATGGCTACACCTTC
.	TRBV2	.	TRBJ1-2	CASSDLWALYGYTF	TGTGCCAGCAGTGATCTATGGGCGCTCTATGGCTACACCTTC
.	TRBV9	TRBD2	TRBJ2-1	CASSGASGGVVEQFF	TGTGCCAGCAGCGGTGCTAGCGGGGGTGTGGTTGAGCAGTTCTTC
.	TRBV5-1	TRBD2	TRBJ2-2	CASSPLAGGNTGELFF	TGCGCCAGCAGCCCGCTAGCGGGAGGGAACACCGGGGAGCTGTTTTTT
.	TRBV7-2	.	TRBJ1-5	CASSLVFGGHQPQHF	TGTGCCAGCAGCTTAGTCTTCGGGGGGCATCAGCCCCAGCATTTT
.	TRBV11-2	TRBD2	TRBJ2-3	CASSFTRLAGSTDTQYF	TGTGCCAGCAGCTTCACCCGTCTAGCGGGGAGCACAGATACGCAGTATTTT
.	TRBV19	.	TRBJ1-6	CASSAFARPRRNSPLHF	TGTGCCAGTAGTGCCTTTGCTAGACCTAGGCGTAATTCACCCCTCCACTTT
.	TRBV30	.	TRBJ2-3	CACLVDTQYF	TGTGCCTGCCTTGTAGATACGCAGTATTTT
.	TRBV7-2	.	TRBJ1-6	CASSLDRASNSPLHF	TGTGCCAGCAGCCTAGACAGAGCAAGCAATTCACCCCTCCACTTT
.	TRBV27	.	TRBJ2-5	CASSLSRQPQETQYF	TGTGCCAGCAGTTTATCCCGACAGCCCCAAGAGACCCAGTACTTC
.	TRBV9	.	TRBJ2-1	CASSPVGQGLSAEQFF	TGTGCCAGCAGCCCAGTGGGGCAGGGTCTCAGTGCTGAGCAGTTCTTC
.	TRBV5-1	.	TRBJ2-2	CASSLSAANTGELFF	TGCGCCAGCAGTTTGTCGGCGGCGAACACCGGGGAGCTGTTTTTT
.	TRBV9	TRBD1	TRBJ2-2	CASSVEVGTGVNTGELFF	TGTGCCAGCAGCGTAGAGGTGGGGACAGGAGTGAACACCGGGGAGCTGTTTTTT
.	TRBV11-2	TRBD2	TRBJ2-5	CASSLVGVAGGPTETQYF	TGTGCCAGCAGCTTAGTGGGGGTAGCGGGAGGGCCAACGGAGACCCAGTACTTC
.	TRBV6-5	TRBD2	TRBJ2-3	CASSYYAGESTDTQYF	TGTGCCAGCAGTTACTACGCGGGGGAGAGCACAGATACGCAGTATTTT
.	TRBV10-3	.	TRBJ2-7	CAIGDGAPSSEQYF	TGTGCCATCGGAGATGGGGCACCCTCTTCCGAGCAGTACTTC
.	TRBV2	.	TRBJ2-3	CASSEQGWDTQYF	TGTGCCAGCAGTGAACAGGGCTGGGATACGCAGTATTTT
.	TRBV28	.	TRBJ1-2	CASSLWVFSGDYGYTF	TGTGCCAGCAGTTTATGGGTGTTTTCGGGTGACTATGGCTACACCTTC
.	TRBV5-1	TRBD2	TRBJ2-7	CASSLGGGSYEQYF	TGCGCCAGCAGCTTGGGCGGGGGCTCCTACGAGCAGTACTTC
.	TRBV7-9	.	TRBJ1-2	CASSVDSYGYTF	TGTGCCAGCAGCGTCGACAGCTATGGCTACACCTTC
.	TRBV3-1/TRBV3-2	.	TRBJ2-5	CASSPQTGLPPRETQYF	TGTGCCAGCAGCCCCCAAACCGGACTCCCCCCTAGGGAGACCCAGTACTTC
.	TRBV6-1	TRBD1	TRBJ2-7	CASSEPDRGHLGQYF	TGTGCCAGCAGTGAACCCGACAGGGGACACTTAGGGCAGTACTTC
.	TRBV4-1	TRBD1	TRBJ2-5	CASSTEPAGQGFQETQYF	TGCGCCAGCAGCACAGAACCGGCCGGACAGGGATTTCAAGAGACCCAGTACTTC
.	TRBV11-3	TRBD2	TRBJ2-1	CASSPGGGNEQFF	TGTGCCAGCAGCCCCGGGGGGGGCAATGAGCAGTTCTTC
.	TRBV5-1	.	TRBJ2-3	CASSLVTGTDTQYF	TGCGCCAGCAGCTTGGTTACAGGTACAGATACGCAGTATTTT
few	TRBV27	TRBD2	TRBJ2-7	CASNRGRRGEQYF	TGTGCCAGCAACCGCGGGAGACGGGGCGAGCAGTACTTC
.	TRBV10-3	.	TRBJ2-6	CAISKELNAVLTF	TGTGCCATCAGCAAGGAGCTAAATGCCGTCCTGACTTTC
few	TRBV12-3/TRBV12-4	TRBD1	TRBJ1-6	CASSTTGGSPLHF	TGTGCCAGCAGTACGACAGGGGGCTCACCCCTCCACTTT
.	TRBV4-1	.	TRBJ1-3	CASSQKTTGGSGNTIYF	TGCGCCAGCAGCCAGAAGACTACCGGGGGCTCTGGAAACACCATATATTTT
.	TRBV28	.	TRBJ2-7	CASSPSPQGYEQYF	TGTGCCAGCAGTCCGAGCCCTCAGGGTTACGAGCAGTACTTC
.	TRBV2	.	TRBJ1-5	CASSDRVQPQHF	TGTGCCAGCAGTGACAGGGTTCAGCCCCAGCATTTT
.	TRBV6-6	.	TRBJ1-1	CASTQREGGTEAFF	TGTGCCAGCACCCAAAGGGAGGGGGGCACTGAAGCTTTCTTT
.	TRBV2	.	TRBJ2-2	CASDATGSTGELFF	TGTGCCAGCGACGCGACAGGATCGACCGGGGAGCTGTTTTTT
.	TRBV18	TRBD1	TRBJ2-3	CASSPRTGFSTDTQYF	TGTGCCAGCTCACCACGGACAGGTTTTAGCACAGATACGCAGTATTTT
once	TRBV15	.	TRBJ1-2	CATSRDRQGSLRGGYTF	TGTGCCACCAGCAGAGATCGACAAGGTTCCCTTCGGGGTGGCTACACCTTC
few	TRBV10-3	TRBD1	TRBJ2-7	CAIQGAVDEQYF	TGTGCCATACAGGGGGCTGTAGACGAGCAGTACTTC
.	TRBV5-1	TRBD2	TRBJ2-1	CASSHPGGEQFF	TGCGCCAGCAGCCACCCGGGGGGGGAGCAGTTCTTC
.	TRBV6-5	.	TRBJ2-1	CASNTLGSYNEQFF	TGTGCCAGCAATACACTAGGTTCCTACAATGAGCAGTTCTTC
.	TRBV6-5	.	TRBJ1-2	CASRMNRDTYGYTF	TGTGCCAGCAGGATGAACCGGGACACCTATGGCTACACCTTC
.	TRBV28	.	TRBJ1-5	CASRPYGGAGQPQHF	TGTGCCAGCAGGCCCTATGGGGGCGCTGGTCAGCCCCAGCATTTT